Given below is one T cell receptor (beta chain) in context. Its antigen is not known. The V gene's germline CDR1 is SGDLS and CDR2 YYNGEE. The trim removed 3 bases at V and 5 bases at J, leaving 9 bases unmatched. The CDR3 length is 15 residues. The data were obtained in a study of cytomegalovirus exposure and HLA in healthy donors. PCR involved 60 Vbeta and 13 Jbeta primers. Method: immunoSEQ multiplex PCR; TCRdb's copy keeps in-frame clones and lacks some. Of 140,000 or so clones detected, roughly 62% appear once; the ten largest clones hold around 4.2%. General study points: Reportedly, diagnosis of cytomegalovirus status by the classifier showed high specificity and sensitivity. TRBV6-2, TRBV6-3 and some other V segments were excluded as indistinguishable. In a later analysis, at a false discovery rate of 0.05, roughly 18,000 TCR beta sequences were associated with HLA alleles.

Material for sequencing was PBMCs. The rearrangement uses TRBV9 and TRBJ2-7; 9 bases fit TRBD1. The source of this sequence is a man between 60 and 75 years old in good health and CMV-seronegative. This chain's CDR3 is CASSGRTGVVNEQYF. CDR3 nucleotides: TGTGCCAGCAGCGGACGGACAGGGGTGGTCAACGAGCAGTACTTC.